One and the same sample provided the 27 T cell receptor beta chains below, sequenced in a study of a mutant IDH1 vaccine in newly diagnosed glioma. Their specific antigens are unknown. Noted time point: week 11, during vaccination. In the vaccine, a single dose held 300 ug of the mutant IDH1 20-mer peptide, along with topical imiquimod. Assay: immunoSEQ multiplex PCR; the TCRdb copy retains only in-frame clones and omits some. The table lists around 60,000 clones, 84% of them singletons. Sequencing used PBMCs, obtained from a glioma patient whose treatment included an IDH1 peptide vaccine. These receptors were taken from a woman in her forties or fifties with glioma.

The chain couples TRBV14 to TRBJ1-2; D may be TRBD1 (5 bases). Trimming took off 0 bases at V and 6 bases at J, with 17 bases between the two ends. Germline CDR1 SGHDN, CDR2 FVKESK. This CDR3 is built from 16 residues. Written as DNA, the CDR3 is TGTGCCAGCAGCCAAGATCTCGAGGCAGGGTATGATGGCTACACCTTC. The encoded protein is CASSQDLEAGYDGYTF.

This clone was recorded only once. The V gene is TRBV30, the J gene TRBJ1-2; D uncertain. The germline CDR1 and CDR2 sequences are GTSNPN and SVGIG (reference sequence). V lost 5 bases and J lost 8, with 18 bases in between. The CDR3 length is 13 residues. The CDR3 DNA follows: TGTGCCTGGGCGGACCGGCCCCGGGAGGGCTACACCTTC. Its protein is CAWADRPREGYTF.

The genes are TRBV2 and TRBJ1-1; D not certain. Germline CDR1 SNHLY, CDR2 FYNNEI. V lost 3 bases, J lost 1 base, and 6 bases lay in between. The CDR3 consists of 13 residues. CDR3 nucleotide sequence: TGTGCCAGCAGTGAGACGGGGAACACTGAAGCTTTCTTT. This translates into CASSETGNTEAFF.

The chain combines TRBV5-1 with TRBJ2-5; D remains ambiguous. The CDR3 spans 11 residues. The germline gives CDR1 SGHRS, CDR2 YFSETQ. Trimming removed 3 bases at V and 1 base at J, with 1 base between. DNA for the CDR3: TGCGCCAGCAGCTCCCAAGAGACCCAGTACTTC. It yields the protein CASSSQETQYF.

Here the CDR3 reads CASSLRSASGGLRGTGELFF. CDR3 nucleotide sequence: TGTGCCAGCAGCTTGCGCTCGGCTAGCGGGGGACTTCGGGGCACCGGGGAGCTGTTTTTT. V is TRBV5-8 and J is TRBJ2-2, with 10 bases lining up with TRBD2. Germline V CDR1 and CDR2: SGHTS, YDEGEE. This CDR3 has 20 amino acids. After removal of 1 base from V and 4 bases from J, the junction contained 16 bases not matched to a gene.

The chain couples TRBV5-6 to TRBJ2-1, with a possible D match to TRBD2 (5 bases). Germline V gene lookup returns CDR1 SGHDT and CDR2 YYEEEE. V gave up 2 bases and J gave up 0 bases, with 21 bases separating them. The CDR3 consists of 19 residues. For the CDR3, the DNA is TGTGCCAGCAGCTTACTAGGAGTGGCCGAACGCCCCTCCTACAATGAGCAGTTCTTC. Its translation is CASSLLGVAERPSYNEQFF.

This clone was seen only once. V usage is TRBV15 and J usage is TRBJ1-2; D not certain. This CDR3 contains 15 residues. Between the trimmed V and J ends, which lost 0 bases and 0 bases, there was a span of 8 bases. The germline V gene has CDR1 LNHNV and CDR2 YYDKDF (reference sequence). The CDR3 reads CATSRDRLSNYGYTF. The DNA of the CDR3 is TGTGCCACCAGCAGAGACAGGCTATCTAACTATGGCTACACCTTC.

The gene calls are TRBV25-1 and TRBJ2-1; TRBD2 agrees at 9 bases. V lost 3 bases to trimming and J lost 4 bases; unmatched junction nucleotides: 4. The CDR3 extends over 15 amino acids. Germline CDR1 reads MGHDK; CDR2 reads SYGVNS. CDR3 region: CASSERGGGYNEQFF. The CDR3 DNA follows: TGTGCCAGCAGTGAGCGGGGGGGCGGGTACAATGAGCAGTTCTTC. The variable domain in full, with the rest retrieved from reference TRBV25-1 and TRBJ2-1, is EADIYQTPRYLVIGTGKKITLECSQTMGHDKMYWYQQDPGMELHLIHYSYGVNSTEKGDLSSESTVSRIRTEHFPLTLESARPSHTSQYLCASSERGGGYNEQFFGPGTRLTVL.

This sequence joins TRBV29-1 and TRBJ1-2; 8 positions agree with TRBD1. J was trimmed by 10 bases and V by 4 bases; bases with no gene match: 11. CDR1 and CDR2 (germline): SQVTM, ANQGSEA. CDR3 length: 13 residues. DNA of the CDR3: TGCAGCGTTGTTATTCGACAGGGGTCGGCCTACACCTTC. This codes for CSVVIRQGSAYTF.

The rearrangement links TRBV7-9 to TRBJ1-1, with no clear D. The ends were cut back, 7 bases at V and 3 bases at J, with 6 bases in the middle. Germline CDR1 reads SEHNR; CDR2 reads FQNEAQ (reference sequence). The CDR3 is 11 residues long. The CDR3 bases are TGTGCCAGCATGCGGGACACTGAAGCTTTCTTT. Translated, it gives CASMRDTEAFF.

CDR3 sequence: CASTTGVLYEQYF. The DNA for the CDR3 is TGTGCCAGCACAACAGGGGTGCTCTACGAGCAGTACTTC. The genes are TRBV6-1 and TRBJ2-7, with TRBD1 identical over 7 bases. CDR1 and CDR2 from the germline V gene are MNHNS and SASEGT. The CDR3 is 13 residues long. J lost 3 bases, V lost 7 bases, and 6 bases had no gene match.

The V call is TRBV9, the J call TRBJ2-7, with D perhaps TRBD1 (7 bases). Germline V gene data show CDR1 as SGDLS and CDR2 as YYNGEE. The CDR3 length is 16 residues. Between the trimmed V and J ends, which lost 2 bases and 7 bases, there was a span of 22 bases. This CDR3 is CASSVTLSTGSGEQYF. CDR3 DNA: TGTGCCAGCAGCGTTACCTTATCGACAGGGAGCGGGGAGCAGTACTTC.

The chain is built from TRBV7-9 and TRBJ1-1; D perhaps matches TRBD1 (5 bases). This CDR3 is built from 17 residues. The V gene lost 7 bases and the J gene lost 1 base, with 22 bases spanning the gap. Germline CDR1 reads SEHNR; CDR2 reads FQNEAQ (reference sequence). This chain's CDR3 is CASTAQWGTQGNTEAFF. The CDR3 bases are TGTGCCAGCACCGCGCAATGGGGGACCCAGGGGAACACTGAAGCTTTCTTT.

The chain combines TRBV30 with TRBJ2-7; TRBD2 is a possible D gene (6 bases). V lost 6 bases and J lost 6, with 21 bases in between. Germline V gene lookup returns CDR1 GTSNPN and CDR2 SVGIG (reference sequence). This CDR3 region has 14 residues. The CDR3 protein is CACPIRATGVEQYF. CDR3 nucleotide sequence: TGTGCCTGCCCGATCAGGGCCACGGGGGTCGAGCAGTACTTC.

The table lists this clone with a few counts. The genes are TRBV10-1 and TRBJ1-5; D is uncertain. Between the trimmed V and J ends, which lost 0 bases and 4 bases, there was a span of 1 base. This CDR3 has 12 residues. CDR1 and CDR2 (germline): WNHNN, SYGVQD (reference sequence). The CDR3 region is CASSESNQPQHF. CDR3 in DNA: TGCGCCAGCAGTGAGTCTAATCAGCCCCAGCATTTT.

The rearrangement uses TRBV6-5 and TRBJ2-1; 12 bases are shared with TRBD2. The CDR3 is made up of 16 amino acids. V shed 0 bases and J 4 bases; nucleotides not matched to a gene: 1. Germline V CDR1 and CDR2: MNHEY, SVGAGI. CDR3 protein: CASSYSGTSGYNEQFF. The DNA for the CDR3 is TGTGCCAGCAGTTACTCCGGGACTAGCGGGTACAATGAGCAGTTCTTC.

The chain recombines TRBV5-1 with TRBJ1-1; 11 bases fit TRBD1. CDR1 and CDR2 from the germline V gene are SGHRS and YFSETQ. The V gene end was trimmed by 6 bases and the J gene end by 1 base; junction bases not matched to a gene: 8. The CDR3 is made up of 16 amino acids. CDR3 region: CASTLGTGGTNTEAFF. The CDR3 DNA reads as TGCGCCAGCACCCTGGGGACAGGGGGGACGAACACTGAAGCTTTCTTT.

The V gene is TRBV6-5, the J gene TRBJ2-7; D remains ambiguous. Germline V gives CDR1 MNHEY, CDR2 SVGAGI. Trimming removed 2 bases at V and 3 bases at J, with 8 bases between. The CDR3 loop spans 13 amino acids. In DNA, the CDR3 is TGTGCCAGCAGTTACAGCAGAGTCTACGAGCAGTACTTC. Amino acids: CASSYSRVYEQYF.

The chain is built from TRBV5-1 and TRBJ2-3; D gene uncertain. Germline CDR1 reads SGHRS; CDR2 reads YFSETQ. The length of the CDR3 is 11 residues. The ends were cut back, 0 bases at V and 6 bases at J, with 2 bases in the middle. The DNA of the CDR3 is TGCGCCAGCAGCTTGGTCGATACGCAGTATTTT. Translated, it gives CASSLVDTQYF.

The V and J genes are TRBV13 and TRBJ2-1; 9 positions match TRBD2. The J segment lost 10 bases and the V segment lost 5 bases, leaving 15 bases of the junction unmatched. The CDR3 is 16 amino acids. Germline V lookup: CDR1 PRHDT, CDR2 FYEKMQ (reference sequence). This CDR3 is CASSPESRGGAQEQFF. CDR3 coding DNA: TGTGCCAGCAGCCCCGAGAGCCGCGGGGGGGCTCAAGAGCAGTTCTTC.

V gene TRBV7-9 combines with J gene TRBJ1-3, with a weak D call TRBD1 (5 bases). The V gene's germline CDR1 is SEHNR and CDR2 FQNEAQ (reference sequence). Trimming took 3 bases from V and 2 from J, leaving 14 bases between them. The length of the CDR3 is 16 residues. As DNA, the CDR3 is TGTGCCAGCAGCTTCTCAGGGAACCCCCCTGGAAACACCATATATTTT. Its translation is CASSFSGNPPGNTIYF.

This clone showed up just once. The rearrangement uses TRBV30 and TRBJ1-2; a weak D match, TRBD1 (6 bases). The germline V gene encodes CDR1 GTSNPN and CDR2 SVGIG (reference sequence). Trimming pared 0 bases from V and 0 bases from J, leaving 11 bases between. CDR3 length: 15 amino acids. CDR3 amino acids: CAWSVQGVSNYGYTF. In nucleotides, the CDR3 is TGTGCCTGGAGTGTACAGGGCGTTTCTAACTATGGCTACACCTTC.

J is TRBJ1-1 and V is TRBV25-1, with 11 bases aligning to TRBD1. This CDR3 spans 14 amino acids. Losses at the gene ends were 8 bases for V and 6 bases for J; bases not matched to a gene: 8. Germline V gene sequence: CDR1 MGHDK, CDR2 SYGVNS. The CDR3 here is CASSPGTGGSEAFF. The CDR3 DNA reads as TGTGCCAGCTCCCCCGGGACAGGGGGTTCTGAAGCTTTCTTT.

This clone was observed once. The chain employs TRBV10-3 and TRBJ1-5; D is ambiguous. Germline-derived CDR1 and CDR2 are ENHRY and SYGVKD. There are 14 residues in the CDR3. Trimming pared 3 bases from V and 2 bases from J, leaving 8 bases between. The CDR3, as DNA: TGTGCCATCAGTGACGGTATTGGCAATCAGCCCCAGCATTTT. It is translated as CAISDGIGNQPQHF.

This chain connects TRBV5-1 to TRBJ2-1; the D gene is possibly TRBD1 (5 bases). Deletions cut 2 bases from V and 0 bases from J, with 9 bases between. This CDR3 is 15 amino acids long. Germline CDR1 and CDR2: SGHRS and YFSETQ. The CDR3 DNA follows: TGCGCCAGCAGCTTAGGGGCCGCCTCCTACAATGAGCAGTTCTTC. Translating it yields CASSLGAASYNEQFF. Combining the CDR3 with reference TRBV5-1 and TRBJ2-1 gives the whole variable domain KAGVTQTPRYLIKTRGQQVTLSCSPISGHRSVSWYQQTPGQGLQFLFEYFSETQRNKGNFPGRFSGRQFSNSRSEMNVSTLELGDSALYLCASSLGAASYNEQFFGPGTRLTVL.

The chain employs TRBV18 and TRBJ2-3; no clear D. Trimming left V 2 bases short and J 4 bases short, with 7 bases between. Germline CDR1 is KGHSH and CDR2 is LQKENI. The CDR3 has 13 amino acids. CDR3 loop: CASSPTAPDTQYF. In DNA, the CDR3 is TGTGCCAGCTCACCAACAGCGCCAGATACGCAGTATTTT.

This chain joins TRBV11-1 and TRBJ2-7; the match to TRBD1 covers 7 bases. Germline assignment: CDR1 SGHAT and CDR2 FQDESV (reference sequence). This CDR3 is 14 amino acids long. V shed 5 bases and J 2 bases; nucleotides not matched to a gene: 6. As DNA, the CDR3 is TGTGCCAGCAGCCCTGGACAGGTGGCCTACGAGCAGTACTTC. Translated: CASSPGQVAYEQYF.